The source of this T cell receptor (beta chain) is a study of blood T cell repertoires in COVID-19. At the level of the study: Samples taken during acute and convalescent COVID-19 were collected in the United States, Italy and Spain.

The CDR3 has 14 amino acids. The germline V gene has CDR1 SGHAT and CDR2 FQNNGV. Trimming removed 1 base from V and 5 bases from J; junction bases left unmatched: 2. In the study's own analysis: Counts of nucleated cells, estimated from reference gene primer amplification, were obtained. Profiled with immunoSEQ multiplex PCR; TCRdb holds only in-frame clones, not every one. V and J calls and clone size are as listed in that table; D and trimming were resolved from the DNA. The table lists about 370,000 clones, under 90% of them singletons. The origin of this receptor is a woman in her 30s who had recovered from COVID-19. The sample was PBMCs or T cells enriched from blood (not recorded which). The chain combines TRBV11-2 with TRBJ2-7, with TRBD2 identical over 10 bases. As DNA, the CDR3 is TGTGCCAGCAGCTTAGGACTAGCGGGCCACGAGCAGTACTTC. Translated: CASSLGLAGHEQYF.